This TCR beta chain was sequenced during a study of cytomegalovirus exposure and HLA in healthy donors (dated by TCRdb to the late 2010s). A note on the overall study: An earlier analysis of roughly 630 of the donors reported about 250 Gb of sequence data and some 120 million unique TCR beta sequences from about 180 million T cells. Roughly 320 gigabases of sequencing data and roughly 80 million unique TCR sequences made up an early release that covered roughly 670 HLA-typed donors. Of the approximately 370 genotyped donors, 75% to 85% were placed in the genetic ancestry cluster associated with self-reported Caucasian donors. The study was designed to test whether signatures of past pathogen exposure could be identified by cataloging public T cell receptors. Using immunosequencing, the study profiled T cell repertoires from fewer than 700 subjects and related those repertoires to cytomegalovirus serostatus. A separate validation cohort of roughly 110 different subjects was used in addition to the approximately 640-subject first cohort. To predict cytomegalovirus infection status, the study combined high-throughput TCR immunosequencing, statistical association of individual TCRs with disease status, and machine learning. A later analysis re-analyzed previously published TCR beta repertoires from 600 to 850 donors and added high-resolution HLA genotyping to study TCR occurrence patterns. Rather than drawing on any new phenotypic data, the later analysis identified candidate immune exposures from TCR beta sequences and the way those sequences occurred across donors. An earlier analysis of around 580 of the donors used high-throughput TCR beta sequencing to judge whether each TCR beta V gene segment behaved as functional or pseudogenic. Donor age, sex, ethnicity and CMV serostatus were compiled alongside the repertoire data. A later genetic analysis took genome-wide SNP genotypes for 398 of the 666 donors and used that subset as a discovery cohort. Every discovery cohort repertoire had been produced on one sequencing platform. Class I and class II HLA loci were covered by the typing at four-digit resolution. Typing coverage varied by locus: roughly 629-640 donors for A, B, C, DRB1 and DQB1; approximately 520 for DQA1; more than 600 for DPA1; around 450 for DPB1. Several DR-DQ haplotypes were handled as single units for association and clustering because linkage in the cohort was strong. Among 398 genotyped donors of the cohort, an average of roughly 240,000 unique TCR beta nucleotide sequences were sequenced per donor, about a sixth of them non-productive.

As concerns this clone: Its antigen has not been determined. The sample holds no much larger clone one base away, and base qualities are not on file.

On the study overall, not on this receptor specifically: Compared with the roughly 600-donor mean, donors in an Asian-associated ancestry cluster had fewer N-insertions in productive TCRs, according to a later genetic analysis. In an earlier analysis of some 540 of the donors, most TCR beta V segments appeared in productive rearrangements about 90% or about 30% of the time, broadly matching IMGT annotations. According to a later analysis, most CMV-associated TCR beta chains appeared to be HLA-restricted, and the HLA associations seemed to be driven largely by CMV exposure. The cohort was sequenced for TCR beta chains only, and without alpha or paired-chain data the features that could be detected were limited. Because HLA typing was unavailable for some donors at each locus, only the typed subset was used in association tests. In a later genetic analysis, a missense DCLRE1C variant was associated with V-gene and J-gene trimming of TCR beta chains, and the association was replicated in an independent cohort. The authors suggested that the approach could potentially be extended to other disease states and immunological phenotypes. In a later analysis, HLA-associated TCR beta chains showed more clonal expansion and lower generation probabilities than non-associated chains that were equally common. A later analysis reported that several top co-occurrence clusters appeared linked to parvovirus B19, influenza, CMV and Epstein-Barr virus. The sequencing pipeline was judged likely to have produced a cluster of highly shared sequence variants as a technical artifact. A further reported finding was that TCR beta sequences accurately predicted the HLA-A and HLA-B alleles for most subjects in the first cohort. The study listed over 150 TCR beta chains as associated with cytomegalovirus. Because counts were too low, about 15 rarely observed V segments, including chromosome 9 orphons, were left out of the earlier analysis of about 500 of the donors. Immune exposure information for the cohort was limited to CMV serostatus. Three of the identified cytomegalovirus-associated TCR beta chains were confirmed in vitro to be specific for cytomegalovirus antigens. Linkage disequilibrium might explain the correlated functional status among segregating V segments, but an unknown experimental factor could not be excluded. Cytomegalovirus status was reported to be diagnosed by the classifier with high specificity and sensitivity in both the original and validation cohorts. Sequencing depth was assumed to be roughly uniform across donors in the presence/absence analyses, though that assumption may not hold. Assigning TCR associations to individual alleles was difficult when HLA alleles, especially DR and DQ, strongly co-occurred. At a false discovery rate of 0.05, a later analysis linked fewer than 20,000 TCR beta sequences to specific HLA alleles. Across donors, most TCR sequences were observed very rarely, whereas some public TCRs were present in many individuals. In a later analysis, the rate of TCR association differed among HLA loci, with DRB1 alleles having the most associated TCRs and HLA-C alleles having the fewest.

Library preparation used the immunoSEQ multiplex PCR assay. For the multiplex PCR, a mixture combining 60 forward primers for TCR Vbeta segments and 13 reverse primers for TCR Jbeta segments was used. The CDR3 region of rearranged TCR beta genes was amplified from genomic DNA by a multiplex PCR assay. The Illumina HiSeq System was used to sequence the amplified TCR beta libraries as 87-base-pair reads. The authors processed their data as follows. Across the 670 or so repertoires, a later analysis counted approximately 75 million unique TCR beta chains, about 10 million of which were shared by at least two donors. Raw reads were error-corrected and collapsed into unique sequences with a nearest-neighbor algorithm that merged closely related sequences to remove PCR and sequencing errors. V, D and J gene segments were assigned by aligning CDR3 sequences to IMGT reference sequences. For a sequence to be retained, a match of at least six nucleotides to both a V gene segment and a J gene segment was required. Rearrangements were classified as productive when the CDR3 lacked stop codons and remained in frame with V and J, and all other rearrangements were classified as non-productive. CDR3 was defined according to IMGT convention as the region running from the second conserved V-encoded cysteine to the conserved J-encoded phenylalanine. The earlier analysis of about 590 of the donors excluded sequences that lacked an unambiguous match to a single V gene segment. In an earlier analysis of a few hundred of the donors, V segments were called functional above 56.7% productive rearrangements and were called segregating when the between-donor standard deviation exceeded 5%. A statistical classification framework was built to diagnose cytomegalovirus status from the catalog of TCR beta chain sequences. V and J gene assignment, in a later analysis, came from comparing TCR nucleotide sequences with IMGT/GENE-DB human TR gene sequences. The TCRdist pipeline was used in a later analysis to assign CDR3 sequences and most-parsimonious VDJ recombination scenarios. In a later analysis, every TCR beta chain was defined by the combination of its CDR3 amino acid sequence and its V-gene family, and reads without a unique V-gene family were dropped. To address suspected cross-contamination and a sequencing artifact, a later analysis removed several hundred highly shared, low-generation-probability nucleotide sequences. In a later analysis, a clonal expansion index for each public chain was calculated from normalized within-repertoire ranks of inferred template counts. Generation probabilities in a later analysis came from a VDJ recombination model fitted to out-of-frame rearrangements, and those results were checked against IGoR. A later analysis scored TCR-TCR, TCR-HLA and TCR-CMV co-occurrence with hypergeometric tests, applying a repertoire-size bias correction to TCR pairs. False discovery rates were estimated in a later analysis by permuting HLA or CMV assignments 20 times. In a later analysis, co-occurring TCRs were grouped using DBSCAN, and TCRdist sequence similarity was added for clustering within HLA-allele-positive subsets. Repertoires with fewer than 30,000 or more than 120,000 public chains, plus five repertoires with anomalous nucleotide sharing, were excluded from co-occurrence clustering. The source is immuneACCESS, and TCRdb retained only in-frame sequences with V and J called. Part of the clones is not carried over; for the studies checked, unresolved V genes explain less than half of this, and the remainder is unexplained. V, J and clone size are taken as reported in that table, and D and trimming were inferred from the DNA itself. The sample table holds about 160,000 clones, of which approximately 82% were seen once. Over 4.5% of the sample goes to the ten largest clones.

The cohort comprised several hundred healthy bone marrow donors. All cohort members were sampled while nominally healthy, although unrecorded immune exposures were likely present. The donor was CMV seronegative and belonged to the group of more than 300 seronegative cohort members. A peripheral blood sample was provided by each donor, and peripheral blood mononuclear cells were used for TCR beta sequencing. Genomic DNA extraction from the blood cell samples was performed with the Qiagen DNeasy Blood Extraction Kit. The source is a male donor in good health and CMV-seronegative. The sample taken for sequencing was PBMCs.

The CDR3 amino acid sequence is: CASSIGGHFNYGYTF. The nucleotide sequence is given as TGTGCCAGTAGTATAGGAGGGCACTTTAACTATGGCTACACCTTC. In this chain, TRBV19 is recombined with TRBJ1-2; a confident D gene designation cannot be given. Deletion took 1 base off V and 1 base off J, with a span of 10 bases between the germline ends. Per the germline V gene (reference sequence), LNHDA is the CDR1 and SQIVND is the CDR2. Taken from cysteine to phenylalanine, the CDR3 has 15 residues. Only CDR3 DNA remains: 45 bases, in frame from the first base. The CDR3, completed at both ends by the reference TRBV19 and TRBJ1-2 genes, gives the full variable domain DGGITQSPKYLFRKEGQNVTLSCEQNLNHDAMYWYRQDPGQGLRLIYYSQIVNDFQKGDIAEGYSVSREKKESFPLTVTSAQKNPTAFYLCASSIGGHFNYGYTFGSGTRLTVV.